The source of this T cell receptor (beta chain) is a study of CD8 T cells in ankylosing spondylitis. Trimming cost V 0 bases and J 4 bases; bases outside gene matches: 10. The CDR3 spans 17 residues. Looked up from germline, CDR1 is SGHRS and CDR2 is YFSETQ. It was by quantitative 5'-RACE with molecular barcodes that TCR beta libraries were made. TCRdb itself ran the 5' RACE reads through MiXCR, one entry per CDR3 protein. The sample holds about 260,000 distinct CDR3 sequences, around 18% seen once. Sequenced input: blood, either unsorted or a sorted T cell fraction (not recorded which). The clonotype comes from a male donor with ankylosing spondylitis or in good health (not recorded which). This sequence joins TRBV5-1 and TRBJ2-5; 9 bases map to TRBD2. Here the CDR3 reads CASSLEGGGGASETQYF. CDR3 nucleotides: TGCGCCAGCAGCTTGGAAGGTGGCGGGGGGGCCTCAGAGACCCAGTACTTC. Variable domain in full (rest from reference TRBV5-1 and TRBJ2-5): KAGVTQTPRYLIKTRGQQVTLSCSPISGHRSVSWYQQTPGQGLQFLFEYFSETQRNKGNFPGRFSGRQFSNSRSEMNVSTLELGDSALYLCASSLEGGGGASETQYFGPGTRLLVL.